Below are 21 T cell receptor beta chains sequenced from a single sample in a study of post-analysis software for immune sequencing data. Study-level results: Relative to controls, patients had about 5 TRBV segments at higher frequency, with TRBV5-6, TRBV5-1 and TRBV20-1 among these.

Unique molecular identifiers were present in the TCR beta cDNA libraries. TCRdb redid the calling of the PCR reads with MiXCR, one entry per CDR3 protein. The repertoire consists of about 680,000 distinct CDR3 sequences, with approximately 60% occurring once and the leading ten covering approximately 11%. These receptors' targets are unknown. Sequenced: blood. Source of these receptors: a girl aged 2-10 years with multiple sclerosis.

V gene TRBV6-2 or TRBV6-3 combines with J gene TRBJ1-5; a possible D gene is TRBD1 (5 bases). The length of the CDR3 is 16 residues. Germline V gene data show CDR1 as MNHEY and CDR2 as SVGEGT. Trimming pared 2 bases from V and 2 bases from J, leaving 13 bases between. This CDR3 is CASSYPVARGNQPQHF. In DNA, the CDR3 is TGTGCCAGCAGTTACCCGGTCGCCAGGGGCAATCAGCCCCAGCATTTT.

The CDR3 nucleotides are TGTGCCAGCAGCCAAGATCTAGCGGGAGCTCCAGATACGCAGTATTTT. The encoded protein is CASSQDLAGAPDTQYF. The chain is built from TRBV3-1 and TRBJ2-3; 10 nucleotides match TRBD2. The CDR3 is 16 residues long. The germline CDR1 and CDR2 sequences are LGHDT and YNNKEL (reference sequence). Unmatched junction bases numbered 4, after V lost 0 bases and J lost 4 bases.

The V and J genes are TRBV28 and TRBJ2-5, with 9 bases lining up with TRBD2. Germline V CDR1 and CDR2: MDHEN, SYDVKM. V gave up 1 base and J gave up 1 base; unmatched junction bases: 4. This CDR3 comprises 16 residues. CDR3 sequence (DNA): TGTGCCAGCAGTTTATTGCCTAGCGGGGTCCAAGAGACCCAGTACTTC. This translates into CASSLLPSGVQETQYF.

The chain recombines TRBV4-1 with TRBJ2-7; 9 nucleotides match TRBD1. Germline trimming cut 3 bases from V and 8 bases from J; bases unmatched to any gene: 11. The V gene's germline CDR1 is MGHRA and CDR2 YSYEKL. The CDR3 covers 15 residues. CDR3 region: CASSQALGTGSKQYF. In DNA, the CDR3 is TGCGCCAGCAGCCAGGCCTTAGGGACAGGGTCCAAGCAGTACTTC.

The CDR3 reads CASSLGGPGPSYEQYF. In nucleotides, the CDR3 is TGTGCCAGCAGCCTCGGGGGGCCAGGTCCCTCCTACGAGCAGTACTTC. This chain uses TRBV6-6 with TRBJ2-7; tentatively, D is TRBD2 (7 bases). The CDR3 extends over 16 amino acids. The V gene lost 6 bases and the J gene lost 0 bases, with 18 bases spanning the gap. Germline V CDR1 and CDR2: MNHNY, SVGAGI (reference sequence).

The V gene is TRBV9, the J gene TRBJ1-2; TRBD1 might be the D (6 bases). With 4 bases removed from V and 2 bases from J, the gap between germline ends came to 12 bases. Germline assignment: CDR1 SGDLS and CDR2 YYNGEE. This CDR3 comprises 14 residues. CDR3 in DNA: TGTGCCAGCAGCAAGGACAGACCGAACTATGGCTACACCTTC. It yields the protein CASSKDRPNYGYTF.

This chain links TRBV20-1 with TRBJ2-3; 8 bases are shared with TRBD2. The trim removed 2 bases at V and 0 bases at J, leaving 7 bases unmatched. The CDR3 sequence is 16 residues long. CDR1 is DFQATT, CDR2 SNEGSKA, per germline (reference sequence). CDR3 nucleotide sequence: TGCAGTGCTAGACGTGCGGGGACTAGGAGCACAGATACGCAGTATTTT. This sequence encodes CSARRAGTRSTDTQYF.

V usage is TRBV11-2 and J usage is TRBJ2-3; no firm D call. The V end lost 0 bases, the J end lost 5 bases, and 9 bases lay between the germline ends. The CDR3 is made up of 14 amino acids. Germline-derived CDR1 and CDR2 are SGHAT and FQNNGV. The CDR3 bases are TGTGCCAGCAGCTTAGATCGTTCGAAAGATACGCAGTATTTT. Protein product: CASSLDRSKDTQYF. Drawing the rest from reference TRBV11-2 and TRBJ2-3, the complete variable domain is EAGVAQSPRYKIIEKRQSVAFWCNPISGHATLYWYQQILGQGPKLLIQFQNNGVVDDSQLPKDRFSAERLKGVDSTLKIQPAKLEDSAVYLCASSLDRSKDTQYFGPGTRLTVL.

V usage is TRBV25-1 and J usage is TRBJ2-3; 10 bases are shared with TRBD2. Germline CDR1 and CDR2: MGHDK and SYGVNS. This CDR3 contains 18 residues. V shed 2 bases and J 4 bases; nucleotides not matched to a gene: 12. The CDR3, as DNA: TGTGCCAGCAGTGAAATCCATTCGACTAGCGGGCATCCAGATACGCAGTATTTT. This sequence encodes CASSEIHSTSGHPDTQYF.

This rearrangement joins TRBV7-9 to TRBJ1-1; possibly TRBD1 for D (5 bases). V was pared by 2 bases and J by 1 base, with 11 bases between. The CDR3 consists of 15 residues. The germline V gene encodes CDR1 SEHNR and CDR2 FQNEAQ (reference sequence). This CDR3 is CASSLQGLENTEAFF. CDR3 nucleotides: TGTGCCAGCAGCTTACAGGGATTGGAGAACACTGAAGCTTTCTTT.

V is TRBV12-3 or TRBV12-4 and J is TRBJ2-5; D is ambiguous. The DNA end is a closer match to TRBJ2-7, so the J assignment may be wrong. CDR3 size: 12 residues. The DNA for the CDR3 is TGTGCCAGCAGTCAACAACTTTACGAGCAGTACTTC. Its translation is CASSQQLYEQYF.

This clonotype was found a few times. The chain recombines TRBV11-2 with TRBJ2-1, with D perhaps matching TRBD2 (7 bases). The CDR3 sequence is 14 residues long. The V end was cut by 5 bases, the J end by 7 bases, with 15 bases between. Germline lookup yields CDR1 SGHAT and CDR2 FQNNGV. This CDR3 reads CASSLLGGANEQFF. The CDR3 bases are TGTGCCAGCAGCCTCCTGGGGGGGGCAAATGAGCAGTTCTTC.

The chain uses TRBV6-5 and TRBJ1-1; no reliable D call. CDR1 MNHEY and CDR2 SVGAGI come from the germline V gene. This CDR3 contains 16 residues. Trimming shortened V by 0 bases and J by 5 bases, and 16 bases separated the two germline ends. CDR3 DNA sequence: TGTGCCAGCAGTTACTCGTCCCCGGGCGGGATTACTGAAGCTTTCTTT. The encoded protein is CASSYSSPGGITEAFF.

The chain employs TRBV5-1 and TRBJ2-7; unclear D gene. Germline CDR1 and CDR2: SGHRS and YFSETQ. V was shortened by 4 bases and J by 1 base, with 9 bases between the two germline ends. CDR3 length: 13 amino acids. The CDR3 DNA reads as TGCGCCAGCAGCCACGGACCTTCCTACGAGCAGTACTTC. This gives the protein CASSHGPSYEQYF.

The CDR3 region is CSVEGADEQYF. The CDR3 bases are TGCAGCGTTGAGGGGGCCGACGAGCAGTACTTC. The rearrangement uses TRBV29-1 and TRBJ2-7, with D perhaps matching TRBD1 (6 bases). The V end lost 3 bases, the J end lost 5 bases, and 8 bases lay between the germline ends. The germline gives CDR1 SQVTM, CDR2 ANQGSEA. The CDR3 totals 11 residues.

This rearrangement joins TRBV25-1 to TRBJ1-2, with D possibly matching TRBD1 (6 bases). CDR3 length: 14 amino acids. Between the trimmed V and J ends, which lost 3 bases and 6 bases, there was a span of 14 bases. Per the germline V gene, CDR1 is MGHDK and CDR2 is SYGVNS. The CDR3 sequence is CASSDESRGDGYTF. In nucleotides, the CDR3 is TGTGCCAGCAGTGACGAGAGCAGGGGCGATGGCTACACCTTC.

This clonotype was counted a few times. The V and J genes are TRBV12-3 or TRBV12-4 and TRBJ2-5; 13 nucleotides agree with TRBD2. CDR3 length: 16 residues. Losses at the gene ends were 4 bases for V and 2 bases for J; bases not matched to a gene: 4. The CDR3 is CASSSSGLAGQETQYF. In DNA, the CDR3 is TGTGCCAGCAGTTCCTCGGGACTAGCGGGGCAAGAGACCCAGTACTTC.

The CDR3 region is CASSQVARQGGTDTQYF. CDR3 coding DNA: TGCGCCAGCAGCCAGGTGGCAAGACAGGGAGGCACAGATACGCAGTATTTT. The rearrangement uses TRBV4-1 and TRBJ2-3, with TRBD1 matching over 7 bases. This CDR3 has 17 amino acids. CDR1 and CDR2 from the germline V gene are MGHRA and YSYEKL. J gave up 1 base and V 3 bases, and 10 bases lay outside the gene matches.

The sample holds one count of this clonotype. The chain has TRBV5-1 and TRBJ1-1; TRBD1 matches at 9 bases. Germline trimming cut 4 bases from V and 2 bases from J; bases unmatched to any gene: 9. Germline V gene sequence: CDR1 SGHRS, CDR2 YFSETQ. The CDR3 has 16 amino acids. CDR3 loop: CASSLQAQGANTEAFF. CDR3 in DNA: TGCGCCAGCAGCCTACAGGCACAGGGGGCAAACACTGAAGCTTTCTTT.

The rearrangement links TRBV29-1 to TRBJ2-1, with 9 nucleotides matching TRBD2. The V gene end was trimmed by 0 bases and the J gene end by 9 bases; junction bases not matched to a gene: 9. Germline CDR1 and CDR2: SQVTM and ANQGSEA. The CDR3 contains 15 residues. The CDR3 sequence: CSVEEAGGTDPEQFF. The CDR3 coding sequence is TGCAGCGTTGAAGAAGCGGGGGGAACGGATCCTGAGCAGTTCTTC.

V and J are TRBV7-2 and TRBJ1-2; D is unresolved. Germline CDR1 and CDR2: SGHTA and FQGNSA. V was trimmed by 1 base and J by 4 bases, leaving 10 bases between them. CDR3 size: 14 residues. CDR3 sequence (DNA): TGTGCCAGCAGCTTAGGGCCAAAGGGCTATGGCTACACCTTC. Residues: CASSLGPKGYGYTF.